This passage covers 19 T cell receptor beta chains from one sample sequenced in a study of regulatory T cells in long-lasting Graves disease. The time point is: newly diagnosed GD, antithyroid drugs for less than 3 months. Extracted RNA from PBMCs served as the source of the TCR library. Building of the TCR beta libraries involved iRepertoire HTBI primers and Arm-PCR of CDR3 regions. TCRdb ran MiXCR on the multiplex PCR reads and lists one entry per CDR3 protein. The sample includes about 220,000 distinct CDR3 sequences, roughly 18% of them seen just once. These data were also filed under a second study, of T cells in Graves' hyperthyroidism and ophthalmopathy.

The source was peripheral blood mononuclear cells (PBMCs), collected at new diagnosis, from a patient treated with antithyroid drugs. The origin of the receptors is a woman aged 30 to 39 with Graves disease.

The V and J genes are TRBV12-3 or TRBV12-4 and TRBJ1-6; 7 bases map to TRBD1. CDR3 size: 15 residues. V gave up 6 bases and J gave up 10 bases; unmatched junction bases: 12. CDR3 loop: CASSPWDRRSSPLHF. The CDR3 nucleotides read TGTGCCAGCAGCCCTTGGGACAGAAGGTCGTCACCCCTCCACTTT.

Concerning this clonotype itself: A far larger clone is only one base removed, so a read error is likely. The V call is TRBV11-2, the J call TRBJ2-7; D not certain. CDR1 and CDR2 from the germline V gene are SGHAT and FQNNGV. The CDR3 loop spans 13 amino acids. CDR3 sequence: CDSRQRDSYEQYF. For the CDR3, the DNA is TGTGACAGCAGGCAAAGGGACTCCTACGAGCAGTACTTC.

This sequence joins TRBV6-2 or TRBV6-3 and TRBJ2-3; 7 bases map to TRBD2. Trimming took 6 bases from V and 2 from J; bases not matched to a gene: 5. Germline V gene lookup returns CDR1 MNHEY and CDR2 SVGEGT. This CDR3 has 14 amino acids. DNA of the CDR3: TGTGCCAGCAGGGATGCGGGGGTCACAGATACGCAGTATTTT. Translating it yields CASRDAGVTDTQYF.

This clonotype was observed many times. The V and J genes are TRBV29-1 and TRBJ2-7, with TRBD2 identical over 14 bases. This CDR3 region has 13 residues. The V segment lost 6 bases and the J segment 6 bases; nucleotides outside the gene matches: 4. Germline V gene lookup returns CDR1 SQVTM and CDR2 ANQGSEA. CDR3 amino acids: CSVGTSGRGEQYF. The DNA of the CDR3 is TGCAGCGTCGGGACTAGCGGGAGAGGCGAGCAGTACTTC.

This clonotype was counted many times. J is TRBJ1-2 and V is TRBV7-9, with TRBD1 as a possible D gene (5 bases). Germline-derived CDR1 and CDR2 are SEHNR and FQNEAQ (reference sequence). The ends were cut back, 5 bases at V and 2 bases at J, with 9 bases in the middle. This CDR3 is 13 amino acids long. CDR3 residues: CASSRDLNYGYTF. The CDR3 DNA reads TGTGCCAGCAGCCGGGACCTGAACTATGGCTACACCTTC. The whole variable domain, remainder taken from reference TRBV7-9 and TRBJ1-2, is DTGVSQNPRHKITKRGQNVTFRCDPISEHNRLYWYRQTLGQGPEFLTYFQNEAQLEKSRLLSDRFSAERPKGSFSTLEIQRTEQGDSAMYLCASSRDLNYGYTFGSGTRLTVV.

This clonotype occurred a few times. The chain recombines TRBV5-5 with TRBJ2-5; D may be TRBD2 (5 bases). Germline loops: CDR1 SGHKS, CDR2 YYEKEE (reference sequence). CDR3 size: 17 residues. With 0 bases removed from V and 0 bases from J, the gap between germline ends came to 15 bases. CDR3 amino acids: CASSLGPRQDYQETQYF. The DNA for the CDR3 is TGTGCCAGCAGCTTGGGTCCCCGCCAGGACTACCAAGAGACCCAGTACTTC.

Many counts were recorded for this clonotype. The chain recombines TRBV24-1 with TRBJ1-2, with no clear D. The V end was cut by 5 bases, the J end by 4 bases, with 13 bases between. The CDR3 loop spans 14 amino acids. Germline CDR1 is KGHDR and CDR2 is SFDVKD. The CDR3 nucleotides read TGTGCCACCAGTGTCACCCGACACCTCTATGGCTACACCTTC. Protein sequence: CATSVTRHLYGYTF.

The table lists this clonotype with many counts. The chain couples TRBV3-1 to TRBJ2-5; the D is unclear. The germline V gene encodes CDR1 LGHDT and CDR2 YNNKEL (reference sequence). The CDR3 is made up of 13 amino acids. V lost 4 bases and J 5 bases, leaving 11 bases between the germline ends. CDR3: CASSLVEGETQYF. CDR3 nucleotides: TGTGCCAGCAGCCTGGTGGAAGGCGAGACCCAGTACTTC.

This sequence joins TRBV28 and TRBJ2-7, with 10 bases matching TRBD2. This CDR3 region has 16 residues. The germline CDR1 and CDR2 sequences are MDHEN and SYDVKM. V trimming: 6 bases; J trimming: 4 bases; junction bases outside the gene matches: 12. CDR3 bases: TGTGCCAGCAGGGGGGGACTAGCGCCGAACCCATACGAGCAGTACTTC. This encodes CASRGGLAPNPYEQYF. Variable domain in full (rest from reference TRBV28 and TRBJ2-7): DVKVTQSSRYLVKRTGEKVFLECVQDMDHENMFWYRQDPGLGLRLIYFSYDVKMKEKGDIPEGYSVSREKKERFSLILESASTNQTSMYLCASRGGLAPNPYEQYFGPGTRLTVT.

This clonotype was counted ten times or more. The J gene is TRBJ2-7, the V gene TRBV28, with unresolved D. V shed 5 bases and J shed 1 base, with 12 bases lying between them. CDR3 length equals 14 residues. Germline loops: CDR1 MDHEN, CDR2 SYDVKM. CDR3 region: CASSPPGRSYEQYF. The CDR3 coding sequence is TGTGCCAGCAGTCCCCCCGGCCGGTCCTACGAGCAGTACTTC.

This clonotype was observed many times. The chain links TRBV20-1 to TRBJ1-4, with 8 bases lining up with TRBD1. CDR1 is DFQATT and CDR2 is SNEGSKA in the germline V gene (reference sequence). The CDR3 has 14 amino acids. The ends lost 5 bases at V and 8 bases at J; junction bases unmatched: 10. The CDR3 bases are TGCAGTGCTTCCCCCGGGACAGGAAACGAAAAACTGTTTTTT. Translated, it gives CSASPGTGNEKLFF.

This clonotype came up many times. The chain links TRBV6-5 to TRBJ2-5; the D call may be TRBD1 or TRBD2 (5 bases each). The CDR3 runs to 14 residues. Germline loops: CDR1 MNHEY, CDR2 SVGAGI. Deletions cut 4 bases from V and 1 base from J, with 10 bases between. CDR3 region: CASSSWDGQETQYF. CDR3 sequence (DNA): TGTGCCAGCAGTTCCTGGGACGGCCAAGAGACCCAGTACTTC.

This clonotype was seen at least ten times. V usage is TRBV11-3 and J usage is TRBJ2-3, with TRBD1 matching over 10 bases. The V and J ends lost 5 bases and 6 bases, in that order; junction bases with no gene match: 5. CDR1 is SGHNT, CDR2 YENEEA, per germline. There are 14 residues in the CDR3. This CDR3 is CASSPRQGADTQYF. The CDR3 DNA reads TGTGCCAGCAGCCCGAGACAGGGGGCCGATACGCAGTATTTT.

The sample holds many counts of this clonotype. This chain links TRBV30 with TRBJ1-2, with D possibly matching TRBD1 (5 bases). This CDR3 has 14 amino acids. V dropped 3 bases and J dropped 3 bases, with 14 bases sitting between them. Germline V gives CDR1 GTSNPN, CDR2 SVGIG (reference sequence). CDR3 amino acids: CAWSKTGEDYGYTF. In DNA form, the CDR3 reads TGTGCCTGGAGCAAAACGGGGGAGGACTATGGCTACACCTTC.

The CDR3 sequence: CASSLRTYEQYF. DNA of the CDR3: TGTGCCAGCTCACTGAGGACCTACGAGCAGTACTTC. The gene calls are TRBV18 and TRBJ2-7; D unclear. This CDR3 region has 12 residues. CDR1 and CDR2 (germline): KGHSH, LQKENI. Trimming removed 4 bases from V and 2 bases from J, with 6 bases in between.

This clonotype was seen ten or more times. The V gene is TRBV6-4, the J gene TRBJ2-3; 8 nucleotides line up with TRBD2. CDR3 length equals 15 residues. The V segment lost 0 bases and the J segment 1 base; nucleotides outside the gene matches: 0. In germline, CDR1 is MRHNA, CDR2 SNTAGT. CDR3 sequence reads: CASSDSRGGTDTQYF. In DNA, the CDR3 is TGTGCCAGCAGTGACTCGCGGGGGGGCACAGATACGCAGTATTTT.

This clonotype occurred many times. This chain uses TRBV28 with TRBJ2-7; D gene uncertain. V was trimmed by 3 bases and J by 2 bases, leaving 11 bases between them. The CDR3 has 14 residues. In germline, CDR1 is MDHEN, CDR2 SYDVKM. CDR3: CASSFPRDTYEQYF. DNA of the CDR3: TGTGCCAGCAGTTTCCCTCGAGATACCTACGAGCAGTACTTC.

This clonotype showed up many times. The CDR3 DNA follows: TGTGCCAGCAGTCCTACAGGGGGACCCTACGAGCAGTACTTC. Translated, it gives CASSPTGGPYEQYF. This chain joins TRBV7-9 and TRBJ2-7, with 8 nucleotides matching TRBD1. CDR1 is SEHNR and CDR2 is FQNEAQ in the germline V gene (reference sequence). Trimming removed 6 bases from V and 2 bases from J; junction bases left unmatched: 6. This CDR3 is built from 14 residues. Looking up the rest from reference TRBV7-9 and TRBJ2-7 gives the full variable domain: DTGVSQNPRHKITKRGQNVTFRCDPISEHNRLYWYRQTLGQGPEFLTYFQNEAQLEKSRLLSDRFSAERPKGSFSTLEIQRTEQGDSAMYLCASSPTGGPYEQYFGPGTRLTVT.

This clonotype appeared many times. The germline gene is not matched at one end of the junction; a read error may be the cause. J is TRBJ1-6 and V is TRBV5-1; D is unclear. The CDR3 runs 15 residues. Germline assignment: CDR1 SGHRS and CDR2 YFSETQ. The CDR3 coding sequence is TGTGCCAGCAGCTTTGAGGGTGCAAAAAATTCACCCCTCCACTTT. It encodes CASSFEGAKNSPLHF. Full variable domain (remainder filled in from reference TRBV5-1 and TRBJ1-6): KAGVTQTPRYLIKTRGQQVTLSCSPISGHRSVSWYQQTPGQGLQFLFEYFSETQRNKGNFPGRFSGRQFSNSRSEMNVSTLELGDSALYLCASSFEGAKNSPLHFGNGTRLTVT.